This T cell receptor beta chain is from a study of cytomegalovirus exposure and HLA in healthy donors. The study's findings and limits: Follow-up analysis seemed to connect common viral pathogens with several of the most significant clusters identified.

The CDR3 extends over 14 amino acids. The germline V and J ends were trimmed by 3 bases and 2 bases, with 10 bases remaining between them. CDR1 LGHNA and CDR2 YNFKEQ come from the germline V gene. Regarding this clone: Its antigen is not identified.

This PCR relied on a set of 60 Vbeta primers and 13 Jbeta primers. As handled by the study authors: Later work found roughly 80 million unique TCR beta chains, with roughly 11 million shared. This table comes from immunoSEQ multiplex PCR, and its TCRdb copy is limited to in-frame clones, with some not included. Clonal size and the V and J genes are those of that table, whereas D and trimming came from the DNA. This table has under 250,000 clones, around four fifths appearing once. This sequence originates from a boy younger than 10 in good health and CMV-seronegative. The sequencing input was PBMCs. J is TRBJ2-5 and V is TRBV4-2; TRBD2 is a possible D gene (5 bases). The CDR3 coding sequence is TGTGCCAGCAGCCAGTCTGGACTGCAAGAGACCCAGTACTTC. Protein sequence: CASSQSGLQETQYF.